The 2 T cell receptor beta chains presented below share a single source sample, sequenced in a study of blood T cell repertoires in COVID-19. TCRdb's copy holds only in-frame clones and misses some; the assay was immunoSEQ multiplex PCR. Among about 300,000 clones listed, 80% to 90% were seen once. The material sequenced was peripheral blood. All receptors derive from a middle-aged woman who had recovered from COVID-19.

This clone was seen just once. The V call is TRBV4-2, the J call TRBJ2-7; TRBD2 agrees at 9 bases. V gave up 1 base and J gave up 2 bases; unmatched junction bases: 9. Germline-derived CDR1 and CDR2 are LGHNA and YNFKEQ. CDR3 size: 17 residues. The CDR3 loop reads CASSQGSLAGHTYEQYF. CDR3 nucleotide sequence: TGTGCCAGCAGCCAAGGGTCCCTAGCGGGGCACACCTACGAGCAGTACTTC.

This clone was observed a single time. This chain links TRBV7-9 with TRBJ1-6, with 8 bases fitting TRBD1. The CDR3 length is 16 residues. Germline assignment: CDR1 SEHNR and CDR2 FQNEAQ (reference sequence). V lost 0 bases to trimming and J lost 10 bases; unmatched junction nucleotides: 8. This CDR3 is CASSLATDRGSSPLHF. The DNA of the CDR3 is TGTGCCAGCAGCTTAGCGACTGACAGGGGATCCTCACCCCTCCACTTT.